This T cell receptor beta chain was obtained from a study of identical twins. Everyone who gave samples was a healthy Caucasian. One entry per CDR3 protein, called by TCRdb with MiXCR from the 5' RACE reads. The sample consists of approximately 500,000 distinct CDR3 sequences, 13% to 15% of them appearing once. Study-level points and caveats: Conclusions leaned on cross-sectional statistical analysis and did not track the same donors over time. Researchers reported weaker excess twin sharing in beta out-of-frame sequences. Low generation probability was overrepresented in out-of-frame alpha sequences shared by twins.

The CDR3 extends over 14 amino acids. Per germline, CDR1 LGHDT and CDR2 YNNKEL (reference sequence). V lost 1 base and J lost 4, with 10 bases in between. This clonotype was counted only a few times. Its antigen remains unidentified. Another study also made use of these data, one on yellow fever vaccine responses in identical twins.

This TCR was sampled from a woman aged 18-29 years in good health. Sample: CD4+ T cells sorted from blood. V gene TRBV3-1 combines with J gene TRBJ1-2; D gene ambiguous. CDR3 sequence reads: CASSQVKGSYGYTF. DNA of the CDR3: TGTGCCAGCAGCCAAGTTAAGGGTAGCTATGGCTACACCTTC. The whole variable domain, remainder taken from reference TRBV3-1 and TRBJ1-2, is DTAVSQTPKYLVTQMGNDKSIKCEQNLGHDTMYWYKQDSKKFLKIMFSYNNKELIINETVPNRFSPKSPDKAHLNLHINSLELGDSAVYFCASSQVKGSYGYTFGSGTRLTVV.